This TCR beta chain was sequenced in a study of cytomegalovirus exposure and HLA in healthy donors (dated 2017 in TCRdb). For the wider study: An earlier analysis of 587 of the donors reported approximately 300 Gb of sequence data and 90 million to 120 million unique TCR beta sequences obtained from roughly 180 million T cells. To study patterns of TCR occurrence, a later analysis re-analyzed previously published TCR beta repertoires from around 660 donors and added high-resolution HLA genotyping. Among about 400 genotyped donors of the cohort, an average of approximately 240,000 unique TCR beta nucleotide sequences was sequenced per donor, of which approximately 19% were non-productive. Rather than drawing on any new phenotypic data, the later analysis identified candidate immune exposures from TCR beta sequences and the way those sequences occurred across donors. The study aimed to test whether signatures of past pathogen exposure could be identified by cataloging public T cell receptors. Approximately 300 gigabases of sequencing data and around 90 million unique TCR sequences made up an early release that covered about 640 HLA-typed donors. Along with the approximately 700-subject first cohort, a separate validation cohort of more than 90 different subjects was used. An earlier analysis of 450 to 750 of the donors used high-throughput TCR beta sequencing to judge whether each TCR beta V gene segment behaved as functional or pseudogenic. Using immunosequencing, the study profiled T cell repertoires from about 650 subjects and related those repertoires to cytomegalovirus serostatus. Five DR-DQ haplotypes were treated as single units for association and clustering because of strong linkage in the cohort. The number of donors typed differed by locus, with roughly 620-640 for A, B, C, DRB1 and DQB1, roughly 520 for DQA1, over 600 for DPA1, and around 460 for DPB1. To predict cytomegalovirus infection status, the study brought together high-throughput TCR immunosequencing, statistical association of individual TCRs with disease status, and machine learning. All discovery cohort repertoires had been generated using a single sequencing platform. Both class I and class II loci were covered by HLA typing, at four-digit resolution. Genome-wide SNP genotypes for about 60% of the roughly 700 donors were used in a later genetic analysis, which treated that subset as a discovery cohort. Donor age, sex, ethnicity and CMV serostatus were collected together with the repertoire data. The genetic ancestry cluster associated with self-reported Caucasian donors included roughly four fifths of the roughly 390 genotyped donors.

CDR1 and CDR2 are read off the germline V gene as MNHEY and SVGAGI. The CDR3 sequence holds 15 residues, the cysteine and phenylalanine included. Only the CDR3 DNA stays, 45 bases, in frame from base 1. Cut back by 5 bases and 0 bases, the V and J ends lie 11 bases apart. What the research found in general, with its limitations: Because some donors lacked HLA typing at each locus, the association tests relied only on the typed subset. V-gene and J-gene trimming of TCR beta chains was associated with a missense DCLRE1C variant in a later genetic analysis, and the association was replicated in an independent cohort. The only immune exposure information available for the cohort was CMV serostatus. When HLA alleles, especially DR and DQ, strongly co-occurred, TCR associations were difficult to assign to individual alleles. Compared with the approximately 600-donor mean, donors in an Asian-associated ancestry cluster had fewer N-insertions in productive TCRs, according to a later genetic analysis. The cohort was sequenced for TCR beta chains only, and without alpha or paired-chain data the features that could be detected were limited. The 87-base-pair reads could not distinguish some IMGT-functional V segments, including TRBV6-2 and TRBV6-3, so those segments were excluded. A further reported finding was that TCR beta sequences accurately predicted the HLA-A and HLA-B alleles for most subjects in the first cohort. According to a later analysis, TCR association rates differed among HLA loci, with DRB1 alleles showing the most associated TCRs and HLA-C alleles showing the fewest. In the study, approximately 160 TCR beta chains were listed as associated with cytomegalovirus. Correlated functional status among segregating V segments might reflect linkage disequilibrium, but an unknown experimental factor could not be ruled out. According to a later analysis, most CMV-associated TCR beta chains appeared to be HLA-restricted, and the HLA associations seemed to be driven largely by CMV exposure. The authors suggested that the approach could potentially be generalized to other disease states and immunological phenotypes. A cluster of highly shared sequence variants was judged likely to represent a technical artifact of the sequencing pipeline. The classifier was reported to diagnose cytomegalovirus status with high specificity and sensitivity in both the original and validation cohorts. While some public TCRs were present in many individuals, most TCR sequences turned up only very rarely across donors. Several of the top co-occurrence clusters appeared to be linked to parvovirus B19, influenza, CMV and Epstein-Barr virus, according to a later analysis. Sequencing depth was assumed to be roughly uniform across donors in the presence/absence analyses, though that assumption may not hold. In vitro tests confirmed that a few of the cytomegalovirus-associated TCR beta chains recognize cytomegalovirus antigens. At a false discovery rate of 0.05, a later analysis linked 16,951 TCR beta sequences to specific HLA alleles. The earlier analysis of a few hundred of the donors excluded around 17 rarely observed V segments, including chromosome 9 orphons, because counts were too low. In a later analysis, HLA-associated TCR beta chains were found to be more clonally expanded and to have lower generation probabilities than equally common non-associated chains. In an earlier analysis of about 550 of the donors, most TCR beta V segments were observed in productive rearrangements about 90% or about 30% of the time, broadly matching IMGT annotations.

Library creation used the immunoSEQ multiplex PCR assay. A mixture of 60 forward primers for TCR Vbeta segments and 13 reverse primers for TCR Jbeta segments was used in the multiplex PCR. Amplification of the CDR3 region of rearranged TCR beta genes was performed with a multiplex PCR assay on genomic DNA. On the Illumina HiSeq System, the amplified TCR beta libraries were sequenced as 87-base-pair reads. Per the source publication's procedure: Across the 500 to 750 repertoires, a later analysis counted 80 million or so unique TCR beta chains, about 10 million of which were shared by at least two donors. Raw reads were error-corrected and collapsed into unique sequences with a nearest-neighbor algorithm that merged closely related sequences to remove PCR and sequencing errors. To assign V, D and J gene segments, CDR3 sequences were aligned to IMGT reference sequences. For a sequence to be retained, at least a six-nucleotide match to both a V gene segment and a J gene segment was required. Rearrangements were called productive when the CDR3 lacked stop codons and stayed in frame with V and J; all others were non-productive. Following IMGT convention, CDR3 was defined as the stretch from the second conserved V-encoded cysteine up to the conserved J-encoded phenylalanine. In an earlier analysis of roughly 580 of the donors, sequences lacking an unambiguous match to a single V gene segment were excluded. An earlier analysis of about 600 of the donors called V segments functional above 56.7% productive rearrangements and segregating when the between-donor standard deviation exceeded 5%. A statistical classification framework was developed to diagnose cytomegalovirus status using the catalog of TCR beta chain sequences. In a later analysis, V and J genes were assigned by comparing TCR nucleotide sequences against IMGT/GENE-DB human TR gene sequences. Using the TCRdist pipeline, a later analysis assigned CDR3 sequences along with most-parsimonious VDJ recombination scenarios. A later analysis defined each TCR beta chain by its CDR3 amino acid sequence plus V-gene family, and excluded reads lacking a unique V-gene family. A later analysis removed 592 highly shared, low-generation-probability nucleotide sequences to deal with suspected cross-contamination and a sequencing artifact. For each public chain, a later analysis derived a clonal expansion index from normalized ranks of inferred template counts within each repertoire. In a later analysis, generation probabilities were computed using a VDJ recombination model fitted to out-of-frame rearrangements, and the results were checked against IGoR. Hypergeometric tests were used in a later analysis to score TCR-TCR, TCR-HLA and TCR-CMV co-occurrence, with a repertoire-size bias correction applied to the TCR pairs. In a later analysis, false discovery rates were estimated by permuting HLA or CMV assignments 20 times. A later analysis grouped co-occurring TCRs with DBSCAN, adding TCRdist sequence similarity when clustering within HLA-allele-positive subsets. For co-occurrence clustering, repertoires with fewer than 30,000 or more than 120,000 public chains were excluded, along with about five repertoires with anomalous nucleotide sharing. The clones in this table, taken by TCRdb from immuneACCESS, are in-frame only. Not every clone is retained; where verified, under half of the shortfall comes from an unresolved V gene, and the cause of the rest is unknown. V and J calls and clone size are those listed in that table; D and trimming were worked out from the DNA. For this sample there are 140,000 to 150,000 clones; approximately 80% appear just once. Jointly, the top ten make up roughly 4.3% of the sample.

Worth noting for this clone: This receptor's antigen is unknown. No clone much larger than this one lies a single base away; base qualities are absent.

In total, just over 650 healthy bone marrow donors made up the cohort. At the time of sampling, every cohort member was nominally healthy, though immune exposures that went unrecorded were likely present. The donor tested CMV seropositive and was one of the 289 seropositive cohort members. A peripheral blood sample was collected from each donor, and TCR beta sequencing was performed on peripheral blood mononuclear cells. Genomic DNA was extracted from the blood cell samples with the Qiagen DNeasy Blood Extraction Kit. The chain is assembled from TRBV6-5 and TRBJ1-3; possibly the D gene is TRBD1, per 5 matching bases. Sequences were obtained from PBMCs. This clonotype originated in a woman in her thirties or forties in good health and CMV-seropositive. Here is the DNA: TGTGCCAGCAGTGGGACTGAGAGCTCTGGAAACACCATATATTTT. This yields the protein CASSGTESSGNTIYF.